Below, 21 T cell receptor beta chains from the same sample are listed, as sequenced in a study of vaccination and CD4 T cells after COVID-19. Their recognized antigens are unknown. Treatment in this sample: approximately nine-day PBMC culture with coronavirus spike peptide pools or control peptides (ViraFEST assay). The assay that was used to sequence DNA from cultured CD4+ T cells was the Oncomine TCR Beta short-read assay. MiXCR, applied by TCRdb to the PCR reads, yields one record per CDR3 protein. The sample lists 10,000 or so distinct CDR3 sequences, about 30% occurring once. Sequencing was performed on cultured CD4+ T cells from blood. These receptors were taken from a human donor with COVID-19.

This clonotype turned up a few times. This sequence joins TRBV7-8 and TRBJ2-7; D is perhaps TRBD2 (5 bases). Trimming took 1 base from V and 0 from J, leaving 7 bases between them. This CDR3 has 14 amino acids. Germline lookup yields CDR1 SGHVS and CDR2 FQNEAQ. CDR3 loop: CASSLGRASYEQYF. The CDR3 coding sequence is TGTGCCAGCAGCTTAGGGCGGGCCTCCTACGAGCAGTACTTC.

The CDR3 spells CASSLMSGGNYGYTF. CDR3 in DNA: TGTGCCAGCAGCCTTATGTCGGGGGGGAACTATGGCTACACCTTC. This chain uses TRBV11-2 with TRBJ1-2, with TRBD1 as a possible D gene (5 bases). Deletions cut 5 bases from V and 2 bases from J, with 15 bases between. CDR1 is SGHAT, CDR2 FQNNGV, per germline. The CDR3 spans 15 residues.

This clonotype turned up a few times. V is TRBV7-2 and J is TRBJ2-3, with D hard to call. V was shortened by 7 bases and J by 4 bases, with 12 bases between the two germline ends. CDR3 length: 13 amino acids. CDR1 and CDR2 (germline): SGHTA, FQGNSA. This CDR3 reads CASTTYSSDTQYF. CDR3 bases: TGTGCCAGCACCACTTACTCTTCAGATACGCAGTATTTT.

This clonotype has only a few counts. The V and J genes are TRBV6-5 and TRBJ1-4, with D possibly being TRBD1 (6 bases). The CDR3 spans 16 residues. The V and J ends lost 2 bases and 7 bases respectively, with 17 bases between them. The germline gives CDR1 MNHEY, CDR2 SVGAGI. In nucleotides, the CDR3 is TGTGCCAGCAGTTACACATCCAGAACCAGGGGTGAAAAACTGTTTTTT. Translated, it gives CASSYTSRTRGEKLFF.

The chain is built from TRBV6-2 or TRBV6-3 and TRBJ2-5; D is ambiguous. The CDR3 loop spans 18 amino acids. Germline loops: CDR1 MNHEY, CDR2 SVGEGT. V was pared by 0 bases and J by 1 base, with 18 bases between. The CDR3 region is CASSYSSRLSALQETQYF. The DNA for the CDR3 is TGTGCCAGCAGTTACTCGAGTAGGCTCTCTGCCCTCCAAGAGACCCAGTACTTC.

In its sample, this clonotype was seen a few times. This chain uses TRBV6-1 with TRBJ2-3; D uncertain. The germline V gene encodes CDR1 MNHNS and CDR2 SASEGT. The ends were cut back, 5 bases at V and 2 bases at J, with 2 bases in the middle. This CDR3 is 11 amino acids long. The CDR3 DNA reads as TGTGCCAGCAGTAACACAGATACGCAGTATTTT. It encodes CASSNTDTQYF.

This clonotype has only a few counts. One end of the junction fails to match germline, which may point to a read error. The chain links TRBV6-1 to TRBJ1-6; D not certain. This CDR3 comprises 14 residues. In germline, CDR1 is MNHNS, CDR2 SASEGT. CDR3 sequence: CASSEASLLGIENF. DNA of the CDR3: TGTGCCAGCAGTGAAGCGTCTCTTCTGGGAATCGAGAACTTT.

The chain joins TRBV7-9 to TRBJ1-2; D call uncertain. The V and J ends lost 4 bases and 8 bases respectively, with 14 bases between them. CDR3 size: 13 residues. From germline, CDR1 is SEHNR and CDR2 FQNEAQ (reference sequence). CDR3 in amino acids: CASSSPWAWGYTF. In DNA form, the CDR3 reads TGTGCCAGCAGCTCCCCCTGGGCGTGGGGCTACACCTTC.

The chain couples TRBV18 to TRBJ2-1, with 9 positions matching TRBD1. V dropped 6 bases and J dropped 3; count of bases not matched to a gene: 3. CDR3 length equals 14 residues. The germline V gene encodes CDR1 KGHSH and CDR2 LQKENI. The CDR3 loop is CASSGTGSYNEQFF. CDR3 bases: TGTGCCAGCTCCGGGACAGGGAGCTACAATGAGCAGTTCTTC.

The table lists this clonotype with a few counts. CDR3: CASIVTSGGAGNEQFF. The CDR3 coding sequence is TGTGCCAGCATTGTGACTAGCGGGGGGGCTGGGAATGAGCAGTTCTTC. The V call is TRBV6-1, the J call TRBJ2-1, with TRBD2 matching 14 bases. V lost 7 bases, J lost 7 bases, and 9 bases stayed unmatched. The CDR3 sequence is 16 residues long. Per the germline V gene, CDR1 is MNHNS and CDR2 is SASEGT.

The chain's CDR3 is CASNLVAGANVLTF. Here the CDR3 DNA reads TGTGCCAGCAACCTGGTGGCTGGGGCCAACGTCCTGACTTTC. This rearrangement joins TRBV5-8 to TRBJ2-6; D is uncertain. Per germline, CDR1 SGHTS and CDR2 YDEGEE. This CDR3 is built from 14 residues. Trimming stripped 6 bases from V and 2 bases from J, with 9 bases between.

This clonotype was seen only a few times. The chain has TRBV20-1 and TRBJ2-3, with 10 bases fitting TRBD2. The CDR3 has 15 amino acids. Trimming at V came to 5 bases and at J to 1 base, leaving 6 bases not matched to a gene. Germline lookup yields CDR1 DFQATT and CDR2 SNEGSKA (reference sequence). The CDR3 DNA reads TGCAGTGCTGACCAAGCGGGGGGGGGCACAGATACGCAGTATTTT. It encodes CSADQAGGGTDTQYF.

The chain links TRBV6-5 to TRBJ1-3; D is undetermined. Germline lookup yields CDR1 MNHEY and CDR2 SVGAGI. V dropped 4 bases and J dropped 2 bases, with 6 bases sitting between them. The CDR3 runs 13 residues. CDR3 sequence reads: CASSSGTGNTIYF. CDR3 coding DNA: TGTGCCAGCAGTTCGGGGACTGGAAACACCATATATTTT.

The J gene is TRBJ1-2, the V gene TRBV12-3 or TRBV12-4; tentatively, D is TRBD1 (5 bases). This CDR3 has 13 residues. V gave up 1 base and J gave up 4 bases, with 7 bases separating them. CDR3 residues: CASSLEGSYGYTF. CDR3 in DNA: TGTGCCAGCAGTTTAGAGGGGTCCTATGGCTACACCTTC.

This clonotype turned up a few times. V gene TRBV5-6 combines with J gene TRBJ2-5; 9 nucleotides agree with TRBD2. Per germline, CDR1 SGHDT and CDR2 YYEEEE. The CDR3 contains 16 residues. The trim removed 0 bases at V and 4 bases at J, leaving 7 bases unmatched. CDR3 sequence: CASSLVGGGAGETQYF. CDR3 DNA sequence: TGTGCCAGCAGCTTGGTAGGCGGGGGGGCCGGAGAGACCCAGTACTTC. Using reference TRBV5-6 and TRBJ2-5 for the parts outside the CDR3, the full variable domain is DAGVTQSPTHLIKTRGQQVTLRCSPKSGHDTVSWYQQALGQGPQFIFQYYEEEERQRGNFPDRFSGHQFPNYSSELNVNALLLGDSALYLCASSLVGGGAGETQYFGPGTRLLVL.

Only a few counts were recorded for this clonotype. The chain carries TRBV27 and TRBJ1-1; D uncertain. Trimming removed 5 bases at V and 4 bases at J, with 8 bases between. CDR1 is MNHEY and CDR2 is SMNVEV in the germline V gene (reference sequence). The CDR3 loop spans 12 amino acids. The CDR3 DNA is TGTGCCAGCAGTCCTTATGGCACTGAAGCTTTCTTT. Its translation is CASSPYGTEAFF.

CDR3 nucleotide sequence: TGTGCCACCAGTGATTTTCAATTCCGGGGTCAAGAGACCCAGTACTTC. Encoded protein: CATSDFQFRGQETQYF. The chain uses TRBV24-1 and TRBJ2-5; tentatively, D is TRBD2 (5 bases). Between the trimmed V and J ends, which lost 1 base and 2 bases, there was a span of 13 bases. Germline CDR1 is KGHDR and CDR2 is SFDVKD. This CDR3 has 16 amino acids.

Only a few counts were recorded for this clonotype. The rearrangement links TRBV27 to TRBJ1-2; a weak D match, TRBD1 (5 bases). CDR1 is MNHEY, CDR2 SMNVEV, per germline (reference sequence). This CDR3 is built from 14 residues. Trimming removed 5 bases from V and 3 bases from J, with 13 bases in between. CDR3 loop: CASSLTGAYYGYTF. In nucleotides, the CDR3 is TGTGCCAGCAGTCTAACCGGGGCCTACTATGGCTACACCTTC.

The CDR3 loop reads CASSLFRGRGTGELFF. CDR3 nucleotides: TGTGCCAGCAGCTTATTCAGGGGTCGGGGCACCGGGGAGCTGTTTTTT. The chain couples TRBV11-3 to TRBJ2-2, with D perhaps matching TRBD1 (6 bases). Germline V gene sequence: CDR1 SGHNT, CDR2 YENEEA. The CDR3 contains 16 residues. V was shortened by 2 bases and J by 4 bases, with 14 bases between the two germline ends.

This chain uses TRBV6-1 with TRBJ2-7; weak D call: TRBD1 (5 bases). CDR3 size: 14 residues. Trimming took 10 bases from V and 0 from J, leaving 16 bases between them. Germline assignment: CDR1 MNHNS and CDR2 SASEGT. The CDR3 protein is CANRRDRYSYEQYF. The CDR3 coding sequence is TGTGCCAACAGGAGAGACAGATACTCCTACGAGCAGTACTTC.

The CDR3 region is CASSLVGSYNSPLHF. The CDR3 nucleotides are TGCGCCAGCAGCTTGGTAGGATCCTATAATTCACCCCTCCACTTT. The chain has TRBV5-1 and TRBJ1-6; D remains unclear. This CDR3 has 15 residues. Germline CDR1 and CDR2: SGHRS and YFSETQ. Trimming cost V 0 bases and J 1 base, with 5 bases left between them.